What follows are 18 T cell receptor beta chains derived from one specimen sequenced in a study of blood T cell repertoires in COVID-19. Repertoires were generated with immunoSEQ multiplex PCR, while TCRdb's copy carries only in-frame clones and drops some. The data hold 180,000 or so clones, with 88% observed a single time. The sequencing sample was made of peripheral blood. Every receptor here comes from a man aged 18 to 29 with active or convalescent COVID-19.

V and J are TRBV5-1 and TRBJ2-1, with 8 bases aligning to TRBD1. Germline assignment: CDR1 SGHRS and CDR2 YFSETQ. The CDR3 length is 15 residues. Unmatched junction bases numbered 5, after V lost 0 bases and J lost 6 bases. CDR3 residues: CASSLGAGGVNEQFF. Written as DNA, the CDR3 is TGCGCCAGCAGCTTGGGGGCAGGGGGCGTCAATGAGCAGTTCTTC.

This clone has a single count. This chain uses TRBV7-9 with TRBJ1-6; D unclear. CDR1 is SEHNR, CDR2 FQNEAQ, per germline (reference sequence). Trimming stripped 3 bases from V and 9 bases from J, with 3 bases between. There are 11 residues in the CDR3. The chain's CDR3 is CASSFSSPLHF. The CDR3 DNA reads as TGTGCCAGCAGCTTTAGTTCACCCCTCCACTTT.

This chain joins TRBV7-6 and TRBJ2-2, with TRBD2 matching over 10 bases. Germline V gives CDR1 SGHVS, CDR2 FNYEAQ. Trimming removed 2 bases from V and 3 bases from J; junction bases left unmatched: 12. The CDR3 length is 19 residues. The CDR3 here is CASSLYHSGRAEDTGELFF. CDR3 coding DNA: TGTGCCAGCAGCTTATACCACAGCGGGAGGGCTGAGGACACCGGGGAGCTGTTTTTT.

About this clone: Possible read error: a much larger clone is one base away. The V call is TRBV11-2, the J call TRBJ1-1; D might be TRBD1 (5 bases). CDR3 length: 13 amino acids. Germline values: CDR1 SGHAT, CDR2 FQNNGV. V lost 3 bases, J lost 1 base, and 6 bases lay in between. Written as DNA, the CDR3 is TGTGCCAGCAGCTTCACAGGGAACACTGAAGCTTTCTTT. Its translation is CASSFTGNTEAFF.

This sequence joins TRBV6-1 and TRBJ1-5; 9 bases match TRBD1. The V and J ends lost 3 bases and 4 bases, in that order; junction bases with no gene match: 7. In germline, CDR1 is MNHNS, CDR2 SASEGT. The CDR3 consists of 16 residues. The CDR3 loop reads CASSDAGTGINQPQHF. The CDR3 DNA reads TGTGCCAGCAGTGACGCCGGGACAGGGATAAATCAGCCCCAGCATTTT.

The chain joins TRBV19 to TRBJ1-2; 7 bases fit TRBD1. Germline values: CDR1 LNHDA, CDR2 SQIVND (reference sequence). The CDR3 totals 14 residues. The trim removed 3 bases at V and 4 bases at J, leaving 5 bases unmatched. The CDR3 spells CASSISPGGYGYTF. In DNA form, the CDR3 reads TGTGCCAGTAGTATCTCACCAGGGGGCTATGGCTACACCTTC.

V and J are TRBV7-9 and TRBJ1-2; 8 bases match TRBD1. Looked up from germline, CDR1 is SEHNR and CDR2 is FQNEAQ (reference sequence). The CDR3 has 16 amino acids. V gave up 5 bases and J gave up 4 bases; unmatched junction bases: 12. DNA of the CDR3: TGTGCCAGCAGCCTTCCCGGGACAGGAAGGGGCTATGGCTACACCTTC. It yields the protein CASSLPGTGRGYGYTF.

The CDR3 DNA reads as TGTGCCAGCAGCTCCACCGGCAGACAGGGAGACTACACCTTC. It specifies CASSSTGRQGDYTF. The chain employs TRBV7-3 and TRBJ1-2; TRBD1 agrees at 7 bases. V was clipped by 4 bases and J by 10 bases; unmatched bases: 12. CDR1 and CDR2 from the germline V gene are SGHTA and FQGTGA. The CDR3 is 14 residues long.

The chain joins TRBV19 to TRBJ2-2; weak D call: TRBD2 (6 bases). V was shortened by 3 bases and J by 3 bases, with 11 bases between the two germline ends. CDR1 and CDR2 from the germline V gene are LNHDA and SQIVND (reference sequence). There are 15 residues in the CDR3. The CDR3 coding sequence is TGTGCCAGTAGTATGACCGGGAGCGACACCGGGGAGCTGTTTTTT. Translated, it gives CASSMTGSDTGELFF.

The J gene is TRBJ2-7, the V gene TRBV9; 7 nucleotides align to TRBD2. Germline V gene sequence: CDR1 SGDLS, CDR2 YYNGEE. J lost 1 base, V lost 4 bases, and 8 bases had no gene match. CDR3 length: 15 amino acids. As DNA, the CDR3 is TGTGCCAGCAGCCCCCAGGGACTACTATCCTACGAGCAGTACTTC. Amino acids: CASSPQGLLSYEQYF. Complete variable domain (other parts from reference TRBV9 and TRBJ2-7): DSGVTQTPKHLITATGQRVTLRCSPRSGDLSVYWYQQSLDQGLQFLIQYYNGEERAKGNILERFSAQQFPDLHSELNLSSLELGDSALYFCASSPQGLLSYEQYFGPGTRLTVT.

The V gene is TRBV27, the J gene TRBJ2-7; TRBD1 aligns across 7 bases. The CDR3 has 13 amino acids. CDR1 MNHEY and CDR2 SMNVEV come from the germline V gene (reference sequence). Trimming at V came to 6 bases and at J to 2 bases, leaving 4 bases not matched to a gene. The CDR3 here is CASSRDSPYEQYF. CDR3 DNA sequence: TGTGCCAGCAGCAGGGACAGCCCCTACGAGCAGTACTTC.

The rearrangement links TRBV6-5 to TRBJ1-1; 9 bases agree with TRBD1. This CDR3 region has 14 residues. Trimming at V came to 6 bases and at J to 2 bases, leaving 4 bases not matched to a gene. Germline V gene sequence: CDR1 MNHEY, CDR2 SVGAGI. The CDR3 is CASSRDRANTEAFF. The CDR3 coding sequence is TGTGCCAGCAGCCGGGACAGGGCAAACACTGAAGCTTTCTTT.

This chain connects TRBV29-1 to TRBJ2-1; the match to TRBD2 covers 11 bases. V lost 6 bases to trimming and J lost 4 bases; unmatched junction nucleotides: 5. This CDR3 has 14 amino acids. Germline assignment: CDR1 SQVTM and CDR2 ANQGSEA. CDR3 in DNA: TGCAGCGTGGTAGCGGGAGGGTTATACAATGAGCAGTTCTTC. Protein sequence: CSVVAGGLYNEQFF.

This rearrangement joins TRBV14 to TRBJ2-7; D unclear. The V end was cut by 3 bases, the J end by 2 bases, with 8 bases between. The CDR3 loop spans 13 amino acids. Germline V CDR1 and CDR2: SGHDN, FVKESK. CDR3 in amino acids: CASSHQVTYEQYF. CDR3 coding DNA: TGTGCCAGCAGCCACCAGGTTACCTACGAGCAGTACTTC.

J is TRBJ2-1 and V is TRBV7-9; TRBD1 might be the D (5 bases). The V gene's germline CDR1 is SEHNR and CDR2 FQNEAQ (reference sequence). There are 19 residues in the CDR3. Trimming took 3 bases from V and 0 from J, leaving 21 bases between them. This CDR3 is CASSFVSGTGLISYNEQFF. DNA for the CDR3: TGTGCCAGCAGCTTCGTTTCTGGTACAGGTTTGATCTCCTACAATGAGCAGTTCTTC.

The V and J genes are TRBV9 and TRBJ2-1, with 7 bases lining up with TRBD2. The CDR3 covers 15 residues. The germline gives CDR1 SGDLS, CDR2 YYNGEE. V lost 0 bases and J lost 4; bases outside the gene matches: 4. CDR3 nucleotides: TGTGCCAGCAGCGTAGCCGACGGGAGGTACAATGAGCAGTTCTTC. It translates to CASSVADGRYNEQFF.

V usage is TRBV18 and J usage is TRBJ1-1, with no clear D. CDR1 and CDR2 (germline): KGHSH, LQKENI. Trimming left V 2 bases short and J 2 bases short, with 12 bases between. This CDR3 is built from 15 residues. The CDR3 coding sequence is TGTGCCAGCTCACCAAGGAGGGCTCCAAACACTGAAGCTTTCTTT. Amino acids: CASSPRRAPNTEAFF.

V usage is TRBV4-1 and J usage is TRBJ2-3; D is unresolved. The CDR3 has 13 amino acids. V was shortened by 1 base and J by 4 bases, with 6 bases between the two germline ends. The germline gives CDR1 MGHRA, CDR2 YSYEKL. The CDR3 sequence: CASSQVGADTQYF. The DNA for the CDR3 is TGCGCCAGCAGCCAAGTAGGAGCAGATACGCAGTATTTT.